A selection of T cell receptor beta chains follows, all from one sample in a study of human T cells and chemical hapten exposure. Using its own MiXCR run on the RACE reads, TCRdb lists one record per CDR3 protein. This table holds about 190,000 distinct CDR3 sequences, 24% found once. The sequences come from whole blood, collected in connection with sensitization to the hapten diphenylcyclopropenone (DPC). These receptors came from a woman between 35 and 50 years old with alopecia areata. Some clones in this sample may be carry-over from other donors' samples. CDR3s include the opening cysteine and the closing phenylalanine or tryptophan. D genes are given only for firm matches. Part of the rows lack a size; the others show once, few, many or a class for expanded clones.

v_gene: TRBV20-1
abundance: -
j_gene: TRBJ2-1
d_gene: -
CDR3aa: CSASGEATYDNEQFF
CDR3nt: TGCAGTGCTAGCGGGGAAGCTACCTACGACAATGAGCAGTTCTTC

v_gene: TRBV20-1
abundance: -
j_gene: TRBJ1-2
d_gene: TRBD1
CDR3aa: CSARVQQGNYGYTF
CDR3nt: TGCAGTGCTAGAGTGCAACAGGGGAACTATGGCTACACCTTC

v_gene: TRBV20-1
abundance: -
j_gene: TRBJ2-3
d_gene: TRBD2
CDR3aa: CSARPDWTSGRGADTQYF
CDR3nt: TGCAGTGCTCGCCCCGATTGGACTAGCGGGAGGGGCGCAGATACGCAGTATTTT

v_gene: TRBV29-1
abundance: -
j_gene: TRBJ2-7
d_gene: -
CDR3aa: CSVESDSGGSYEQYF
CDR3nt: TGCAGCGTTGAATCGGACTCAGGAGGCTCCTACGAGCAGTACTTC

v_gene: TRBV7-2
abundance: -
j_gene: TRBJ1-1
d_gene: -
CDR3aa: CASSLQGTSTEAFF
CDR3nt: TGTGCCAGCAGCTTACAGGGTACTAGTACTGAAGCTTTCTTT

v_gene: TRBV7-2
abundance: many
j_gene: TRBJ1-2
d_gene: -
CDR3aa: CASSLRIGRGNYGYTF
CDR3nt: TGTGCCAGCAGCTTACGGATTGGGCGGGGGAACTATGGCTACACCTTC

v_gene: TRBV29-1
abundance: few
j_gene: TRBJ1-2
d_gene: TRBD1
CDR3aa: CSVQTGSEGYTF
CDR3nt: TGCAGCGTACAGACAGGGTCCGAAGGCTACACCTTC

v_gene: TRBV5-1
abundance: few
j_gene: TRBJ2-1
d_gene: -
CDR3aa: CASSLEWGRHNEQFF
CDR3nt: TGCGCCAGCAGCTTGGAGTGGGGGCGACACAATGAGCAGTTCTTC

v_gene: TRBV7-6
abundance: many
j_gene: TRBJ1-2
d_gene: TRBD1
CDR3aa: CASSLGQGNGYTF
CDR3nt: TGTGCCAGCAGCTTGGGACAGGGAAATGGCTACACCTTC

v_gene: TRBV7-8
abundance: -
j_gene: TRBJ2-1
d_gene: TRBD2
CDR3aa: CASSSRTSGSANEQFF
CDR3nt: TGTGCCAGCAGCTCCAGGACTAGCGGGAGCGCCAATGAGCAGTTCTTC

v_gene: TRBV18
abundance: -
j_gene: TRBJ2-5
d_gene: -
CDR3aa: CASSPVAYQETQYF
CDR3nt: TGTGCCAGCTCACCGGTGGCGTACCAAGAGACCCAGTACTTC

v_gene: TRBV7-8
abundance: few
j_gene: TRBJ2-3
d_gene: -
CDR3aa: CASSLAQTAFTDTQYF
CDR3nt: TGTGCCAGCAGCTTAGCGCAGACAGCCTTCACAGATACGCAGTATTTT

v_gene: TRBV27
abundance: many
j_gene: TRBJ1-2
d_gene: -
CDR3aa: CASSLWRGHSGYTF
CDR3nt: TGTGCCAGCAGTTTATGGCGGGGGCATAGCGGCTACACCTTC

v_gene: TRBV9
abundance: -
j_gene: TRBJ2-7
d_gene: TRBD1
CDR3aa: CASSAGTANYEQYF
CDR3nt: TGTGCCAGCAGCGCCGGGACAGCGAACTACGAGCAGTACTTC

v_gene: TRBV27
abundance: -
j_gene: TRBJ2-7
d_gene: -
CDR3aa: CASSLGSHYEQYF
CDR3nt: TGTGCCAGCAGTTTGGGGTCCCACTACGAGCAGTACTTC

v_gene: TRBV29-1
abundance: -
j_gene: TRBJ2-4
d_gene: -
CDR3aa: CSVAPGEAKNIQYF
CDR3nt: TGCAGCGTCGCCCCAGGGGAAGCCAAAAACATTCAGTACTTC

v_gene: TRBV29-1
abundance: -
j_gene: TRBJ1-2
d_gene: -
CDR3aa: CSVRAHGTLYGYTF
CDR3nt: TGCAGCGTTCGGGCACACGGGACCCTCTATGGCTACACCTTC

v_gene: TRBV7-9
abundance: few
j_gene: TRBJ2-7
d_gene: -
CDR3aa: CASSLAGGSYEQYF
CDR3nt: TGTGCCAGCAGCTTGGCAGGGGGGTCCTACGAGCAGTACTTC

v_gene: TRBV7-8
abundance: -
j_gene: TRBJ2-7
d_gene: -
CDR3aa: CASGDYYEQYF
CDR3nt: TGTGCCAGCGGAGACTACTACGAGCAGTACTTC

v_gene: TRBV20-1
abundance: -
j_gene: TRBJ1-2
d_gene: -
CDR3aa: CSARGIGIGYTF
CDR3nt: TGCAGTGCTAGAGGAATCGGAATTGGCTACACCTTC

v_gene: TRBV10-3
abundance: few
j_gene: TRBJ2-3
d_gene: TRBD1
CDR3aa: CAISRDRSADTQYF
CDR3nt: TGTGCCATCAGCCGGGACAGGAGTGCAGATACGCAGTATTTT

v_gene: TRBV7-2
abundance: few
j_gene: TRBJ2-7
d_gene: -
CDR3aa: CASSLAGQTYEQYF
CDR3nt: TGTGCCAGCAGCTTAGCCGGACAGACCTACGAGCAGTACTTC

v_gene: TRBV7-2
abundance: -
j_gene: TRBJ2-1
d_gene: TRBD1
CDR3aa: CASSLLGQANNEQFF
CDR3nt: TGTGCCAGCAGCTTACTGGGACAGGCCAACAATGAGCAGTTCTTC

v_gene: TRBV7-9
abundance: -
j_gene: TRBJ2-5
d_gene: TRBD1
CDR3aa: CASGGQGQETQYF
CDR3nt: TGTGCCAGCGGGGGACAGGGCCAAGAGACCCAGTACTTC

v_gene: TRBV7-9
abundance: many
j_gene: TRBJ2-5
d_gene: -
CDR3aa: CASSPPGVKGAQYF
CDR3nt: TGTGCCAGCAGCCCCCCGGGGGTAAAGGGCGCCCAGTACTTC

v_gene: TRBV28
abundance: -
j_gene: TRBJ1-2
d_gene: TRBD1
CDR3aa: CASSRTGGASGYTF
CDR3nt: TGTGCCAGCAGTCGGACAGGGGGCGCCTCAGGCTACACCTTC

v_gene: TRBV7-2
abundance: once
j_gene: TRBJ1-3
d_gene: -
CDR3aa: CASSRTSGSGNTIYF
CDR3nt: TGTGCCAGCAGTCGGACAAGCGGCTCTGGAAACACCATATATTTT

v_gene: TRBV25-1
abundance: -
j_gene: TRBJ1-4
d_gene: -
CDR3aa: CASSETGFNEKLFF
CDR3nt: TGTGCCAGCAGTGAAACCGGTTTTAATGAAAAACTGTTTTTT

v_gene: TRBV7-2
abundance: few
j_gene: TRBJ2-1
d_gene: -
CDR3aa: CASSLDWGEWNEQFF
CDR3nt: TGTGCCAGCAGCTTAGATTGGGGGGAATGGAATGAGCAGTTCTTC

v_gene: TRBV12-3/TRBV12-4
abundance: -
j_gene: TRBJ2-7
d_gene: TRBD2
CDR3aa: CASSLGRLAGGFEQYF
CDR3nt: TGTGCCAGCAGTTTAGGCAGACTAGCGGGAGGGTTCGAGCAGTACTTC

v_gene: TRBV30
abundance: few
j_gene: TRBJ2-3
d_gene: -
CDR3aa: CAWSVPRGYADTQYF
CDR3nt: TGTGCCTGGAGTGTCCCCAGGGGATATGCAGATACGCAGTATTTT

v_gene: TRBV7-3
abundance: few
j_gene: TRBJ2-1
d_gene: -
CDR3aa: CASSLDGSLGNEQFF
CDR3nt: TGTGCCAGCAGCTTAGACGGGAGTCTGGGTAATGAGCAGTTCTTC

v_gene: TRBV12-3/TRBV12-4
abundance: -
j_gene: TRBJ1-2
d_gene: TRBD1
CDR3aa: CASSPLDRVDYGYTF
CDR3nt: TGTGCCAGCAGTCCATTGGACAGGGTAGACTATGGCTACACCTTC

v_gene: TRBV7-2
abundance: -
j_gene: TRBJ2-7
d_gene: -
CDR3aa: CASSPQPRGPYEQYF
CDR3nt: TGTGCCAGCAGCCCGCAGCCCCGGGGGCCCTACGAGCAGTACTTC

v_gene: TRBV20-1
abundance: many
j_gene: TRBJ2-3
d_gene: -
CDR3aa: CSADGTERTDTQYF
CDR3nt: TGCAGTGCTGATGGGACGGAAAGGACAGATACGCAGTATTTT

v_gene: TRBV7-2
abundance: few
j_gene: TRBJ2-4
d_gene: -
CDR3aa: CASSFNQNIQYF
CDR3nt: TGTGCCAGCAGCTTTAATCAGAACATTCAGTACTTC

v_gene: TRBV29-1
abundance: few
j_gene: TRBJ1-5
d_gene: TRBD1
CDR3aa: CSVRTGGLNQPQHF
CDR3nt: TGCAGCGTAAGGACAGGGGGGCTCAATCAGCCCCAGCATTTT

v_gene: TRBV11-2
abundance: few
j_gene: TRBJ2-7
d_gene: TRBD1
CDR3aa: CASSSTGGSPEQYF
CDR3nt: TGTGCCAGCAGCTCTACAGGGGGCAGTCCCGAGCAGTACTTC

v_gene: TRBV7-2
abundance: -
j_gene: TRBJ1-3
d_gene: TRBD1
CDR3aa: CASSPGQGAGNTIYF
CDR3nt: TGTGCCAGCAGCCCGGGACAGGGCGCTGGAAACACCATATATTTT

v_gene: TRBV20-1
abundance: -
j_gene: TRBJ2-2
d_gene: -
CDR3aa: CSARGLVDTGELFF
CDR3nt: TGCAGTGCTAGGGGGTTAGTGGATACCGGGGAGCTGTTTTTT

v_gene: TRBV30
abundance: -
j_gene: TRBJ2-7
d_gene: TRBD1
CDR3aa: CAWSVGTGIYEQYF
CDR3nt: TGTGCCTGGAGTGTAGGGACAGGGATCTACGAGCAGTACTTC

v_gene: TRBV27
abundance: -
j_gene: TRBJ1-6
d_gene: -
CDR3aa: CASSMGHYNSPLHF
CDR3nt: TGTGCCAGCAGTATGGGCCACTATAATTCACCCCTCCACTTT

v_gene: TRBV7-2
abundance: -
j_gene: TRBJ2-7
d_gene: TRBD2
CDR3aa: CASSLAATGLAGSYEQYF
CDR3nt: TGTGCCAGCAGCTTAGCGGCTACAGGACTAGCGGGATCCTACGAGCAGTACTTC

v_gene: TRBV18
abundance: few
j_gene: TRBJ2-3
d_gene: TRBD1
CDR3aa: CASSHLPQGDTDTQYF
CDR3nt: TGTGCCAGCTCACACCTCCCGCAGGGGGACACAGATACGCAGTATTTT

v_gene: TRBV12-5
abundance: -
j_gene: TRBJ1-1
d_gene: TRBD1
CDR3aa: CASGWTGSTEAFF
CDR3nt: TGTGCTAGTGGTTGGACAGGGAGCACTGAAGCTTTCTTT

v_gene: TRBV5-1
abundance: -
j_gene: TRBJ2-7
d_gene: TRBD1
CDR3aa: CASSLGTGPSYEQYF
CDR3nt: TGCGCCAGCAGCCTAGGGACAGGGCCGTCCTACGAGCAGTACTTC

v_gene: TRBV7-9
abundance: -
j_gene: TRBJ1-5
d_gene: TRBD1
CDR3aa: CATGEILNSNQPQHF
CDR3nt: TGTGCAACAGGGGAGATTCTTAATAGCAATCAGCCCCAGCATTTT

v_gene: TRBV4-1
abundance: few
j_gene: TRBJ2-7
d_gene: -
CDR3aa: CASSPASSYEQYF
CDR3nt: TGCGCCAGCAGCCCTGCTAGCTCCTACGAGCAGTACTTC

v_gene: TRBV5-1
abundance: -
j_gene: TRBJ2-5
d_gene: -
CDR3aa: CASSSGRETQYF
CDR3nt: TGCGCCAGCAGTTCCGGTCGTGAGACCCAGTACTTC

v_gene: TRBV11-2
abundance: -
j_gene: TRBJ1-5
d_gene: TRBD1
CDR3aa: CASSWGDSYNQPQHF
CDR3nt: TGTGCCAGCAGCTGGGGGGACAGTTACAATCAGCCCCAGCATTTT

v_gene: TRBV7-9
abundance: -
j_gene: TRBJ2-7
d_gene: TRBD1
CDR3aa: CASSLTGDEQYF
CDR3nt: TGTGCCAGCAGCCTCACAGGGGACGAGCAGTACTTC

v_gene: TRBV20-1
abundance: -
j_gene: TRBJ2-3
d_gene: -
CDR3aa: CSARDQTQGGTDTQYF
CDR3nt: TGCAGTGCTAGAGATCAAACACAGGGAGGCACAGATACGCAGTATTTT

v_gene: TRBV20-1
abundance: few
j_gene: TRBJ1-4
d_gene: -
CDR3aa: CSARLPTNEKLFF
CDR3nt: TGCAGTGCTCGACTACCAACTAATGAAAAACTGTTTTTT